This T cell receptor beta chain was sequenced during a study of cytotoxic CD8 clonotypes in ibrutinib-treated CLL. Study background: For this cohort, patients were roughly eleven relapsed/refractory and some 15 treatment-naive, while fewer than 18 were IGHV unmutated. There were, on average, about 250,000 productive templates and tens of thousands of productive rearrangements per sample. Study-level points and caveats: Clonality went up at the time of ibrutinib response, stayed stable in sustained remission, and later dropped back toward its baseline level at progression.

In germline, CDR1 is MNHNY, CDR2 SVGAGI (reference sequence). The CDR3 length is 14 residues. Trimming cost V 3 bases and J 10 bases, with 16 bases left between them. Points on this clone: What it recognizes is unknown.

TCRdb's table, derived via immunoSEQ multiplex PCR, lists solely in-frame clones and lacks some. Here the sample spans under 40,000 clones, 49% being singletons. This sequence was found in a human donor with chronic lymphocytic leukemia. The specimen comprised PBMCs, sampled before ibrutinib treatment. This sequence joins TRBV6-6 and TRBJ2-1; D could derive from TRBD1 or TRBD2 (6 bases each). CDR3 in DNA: TGTGCCAGCAGTTATCAGGACGGGGGCCCGGAGCAGTTCTTC. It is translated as CASSYQDGGPEQFF.